The present T cell receptor beta chain was sequenced within a study of Ad26.COV2.S vaccination and SARS-CoV-2 variants. Study information: Vaccine-arm donor from the placebo-controlled COV1001 Ad26.COV2.S trial. Study results and limitations: Breadth and depth estimates from TCRs may understate total T cell responses.

Measured with immunoSEQ multiplex PCR; TCRdb has only the in-frame clones, and not every one. The sample shows about 410,000 clones, approximately 90% of them seen only once. This clone has a single count. The target antigen is unknown. V lost 2 bases to trimming and J lost 8 bases; unmatched junction nucleotides: 2. The CDR3 spans 14 residues. CDR1 LGHDT and CDR2 YNNKEL come from the germline V gene (reference sequence). The treatment was: about 20 received Ad26.COV2.S at low or high dose, single or two shots; about five received placebo; per-sample allocation not given. Collection of the samples took place on day 63 after the first injection of vaccine or placebo. Recruitment in Boston yielded a donor of adult age, 18-55 years.

Sequenced material: peripheral blood, taken in a trial of Ad26.COV2.S vaccine versus placebo. The chain has TRBV3-1 (or the pseudogene TRBV3-2) and TRBJ2-3; TRBD2 matches 12 bases. This clonotype was sampled from a person aged 18-60 years who received the Ad26.COV2.S COVID-19 vaccine or a placebo. CDR3 in amino acids: CASSQTTSGGTQYF. The CDR3 region has the DNA TGTGCCAGCAGCCAAACGACTAGCGGGGGTACGCAGTATTTT.